The clone carrying this TCR beta chain was observed a few times. No antigen is known for it. TCRdb analysed the RT-PCR reads with MiXCR anew, one entry per CDR3 protein. The sample gives 650,000 to 850,000 distinct CDR3 sequences, about 15% of which show up once; 6.5% to 8.5% is in the top ten. The data derive from a study of response to subunit inactivated influenza vaccine. Findings and limits, study-wide: Researchers suggested that each seasonal influenza vaccination recruits few new T cells.

Germline V gives CDR1 SGHRS, CDR2 YFSETQ. CDR3 size: 15 residues. The V and J ends lost 3 bases and 3 bases, in that order; junction bases with no gene match: 6. The sequence came from a man aged 50 to 60 who received an inactivated influenza vaccine. The chain links TRBV5-1 to TRBJ1-1, with TRBD1 matching 9 bases. The sequencing here drew on PBMCs from blood, taken 14 to 15 days before vaccination. The CDR3 sequence is CASSSTGGQDTEAFF. As DNA, the CDR3 is TGCGCCAGCAGCTCTACAGGGGGCCAGGACACTGAAGCTTTCTTT.